In this sample, the clone carrying this TCR beta chain turned up a few times. This sample is drawn from a study of identical twins. The V gene lost 10 bases and the J gene lost 1 base, with 13 bases spanning the gap. Germline V gene sequence: CDR1 SGHTA, CDR2 FQGNSA. There are 14 residues in the CDR3. TCRdb reprocessed the 5' RACE reads with MiXCR, giving one entry per CDR3 protein. Among just over 450,000 distinct CDR3 sequences listed, 14% were seen once. This sample also appeared in a second study, on yellow fever vaccine responses in identical twins.

The sequencing input was CD4+ T cells sorted from blood. The clonotype originates from a woman aged 18-30 years in good health. The gene calls are TRBV7-2 and TRBJ2-2; the D is unclear. The CDR3 is CATGRRWNTGELFF. The CDR3 DNA reads as TGTGCCACCGGACGCAGGTGGAACACCGGGGAGCTGTTTTTT.